This T cell receptor beta chain is drawn from a study of T cell changes during pregnancy in multiple sclerosis. Germline V lookup: CDR1 SGHTA, CDR2 FQGNSA. This CDR3 is 14 amino acids long. Germline trimming cut 5 bases from V and 3 bases from J; bases unmatched to any gene: 6. Clones were sequenced by immunoSEQ multiplex PCR, and TCRdb holds only the in-frame ones, with some missing. The sample records about 61,000 clones, nearly 95% being singletons. Sequencing was performed on CD8+ T cells from peripheral blood mononuclear cells, taken in the third trimester of pregnancy. This sequence originates from a female donor with multiple sclerosis, enrolled in a pregnancy study. This chain connects TRBV7-2 to TRBJ1-1; TRBD1 aligns across 7 bases. The CDR3 nucleotides read TGTGCCAGCAGCGTCACAGGGGCGGACACTGAAGCTTTCTTT. Protein sequence: CASSVTGADTEAFF.